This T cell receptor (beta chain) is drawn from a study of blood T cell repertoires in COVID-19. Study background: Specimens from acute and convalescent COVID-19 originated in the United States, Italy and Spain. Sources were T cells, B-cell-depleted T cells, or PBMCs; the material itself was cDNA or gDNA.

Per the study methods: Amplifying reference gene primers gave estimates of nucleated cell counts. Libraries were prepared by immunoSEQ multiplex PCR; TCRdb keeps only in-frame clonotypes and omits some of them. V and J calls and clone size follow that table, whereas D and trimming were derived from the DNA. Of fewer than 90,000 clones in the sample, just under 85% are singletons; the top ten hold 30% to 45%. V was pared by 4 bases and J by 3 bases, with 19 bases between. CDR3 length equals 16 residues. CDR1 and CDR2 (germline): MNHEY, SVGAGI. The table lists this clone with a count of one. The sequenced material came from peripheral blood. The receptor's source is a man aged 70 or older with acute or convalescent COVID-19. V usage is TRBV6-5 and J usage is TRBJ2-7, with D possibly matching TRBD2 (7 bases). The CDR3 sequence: CASSSPPGGGLYEQYF. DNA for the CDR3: TGTGCCAGCAGTTCCCCACCGGGCGGGGGCCTCTACGAGCAGTACTTC.